These 4 T cell receptor beta chains were all obtained from the same sample, sequenced in a study of beta chain features in type 1 diabetes. Expressed TCRB transcripts were sequenced after all isolated RNA was converted to cDNA. Produced via immunoSEQ multiplex PCR; TCRdb's table is partial and in-frame only. The sample contains around 240,000 clones, over 8.5% of which appear only once. The sample was naive CD4+ T cells from blood. All receptors derive from a woman under 30 in good health.

This clone was observed a handful of times. This chain joins TRBV5-4 and TRBJ2-6; 7 bases align to TRBD2. The J segment lost 2 bases and the V segment lost 3 bases, leaving 14 bases of the junction unmatched. CDR1 SGHNT and CDR2 YYREEE come from the germline V gene (reference sequence). The CDR3 runs to 19 residues. CDR3 sequence (DNA): TGTGCCAGCAGCTGGGGCCCTAGAGGCGGGGGAGCTGGGGCCAACGTCCTGACTTTC. Its protein product is CASSWGPRGGGAGANVLTF.

The V and J genes are TRBV18 and TRBJ2-3; 10 nucleotides line up with TRBD2. Germline lookup yields CDR1 KGHSH and CDR2 LQKENI. The J segment lost 2 bases and the V segment lost 4 bases, leaving 6 bases of the junction unmatched. There are 16 residues in the CDR3. The chain's CDR3 is CASSHTSGTFTDTQYF. The CDR3 DNA sequence: TGTGCCAGCTCACACACTAGCGGGACGTTCACAGATACGCAGTATTTT.

This clone has only a few counts. CDR3 amino acids: CASSRTGITYNEQFF. For the CDR3, the DNA is TGTGCCAGCAGCCGGACAGGGATAACCTACAATGAGCAGTTCTTC. The V gene is TRBV7-9, the J gene TRBJ2-1; 8 bases line up with TRBD1. Germline CDR1 and CDR2: SEHNR and FQNEAQ (reference sequence). The CDR3 is 15 residues long. The J segment lost 2 bases and the V segment lost 5 bases, leaving 5 bases of the junction unmatched. Together with reference TRBV7-9 and TRBJ2-1, the CDR3 gives the full variable domain: DTGVSQNPRHKITKRGQNVTFRCDPISEHNRLYWYRQTLGQGPEFLTYFQNEAQLEKSRLLSDRFSAERPKGSFSTLEIQRTEQGDSAMYLCASSRTGITYNEQFFGPGTRLTVL.

This clone was seen a few times. The V call is TRBV5-4, the J call TRBJ1-2; D possibly corresponds to TRBD1 (5 bases). Deletions cut 0 bases from V and 2 bases from J, with 8 bases between. Germline V gene data show CDR1 as SGHNT and CDR2 as YYREEE (reference sequence). CDR3 size: 14 residues. DNA of the CDR3: TGTGCCAGCAGCTTGGGACAGAGAAACTATGGCTACACCTTC. Encoded protein: CASSLGQRNYGYTF.